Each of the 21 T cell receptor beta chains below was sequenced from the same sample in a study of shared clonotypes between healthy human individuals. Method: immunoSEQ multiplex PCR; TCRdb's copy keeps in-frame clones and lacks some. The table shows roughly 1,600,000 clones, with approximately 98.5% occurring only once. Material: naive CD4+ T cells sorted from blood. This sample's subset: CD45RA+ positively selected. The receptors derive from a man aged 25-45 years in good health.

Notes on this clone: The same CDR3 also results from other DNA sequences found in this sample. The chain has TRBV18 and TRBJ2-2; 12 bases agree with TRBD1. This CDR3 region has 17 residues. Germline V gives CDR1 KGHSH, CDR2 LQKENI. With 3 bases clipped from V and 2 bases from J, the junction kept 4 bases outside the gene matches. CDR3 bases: TGTGCCAGCTCACCGTTGGGACAGGGGGCAAACACCGGGGAGCTGTTTTTT. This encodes CASSPLGQGANTGELFF.

CDR3 DNA: TGTGCCAGCAGTTACTCAGGTAGACAAGAGACCCAGTACTTC. Encoded protein: CASSYSGRQETQYF. J is TRBJ2-5 and V is TRBV6-5, with D unclear. The CDR3 is 14 residues long. Germline lookup yields CDR1 MNHEY and CDR2 SVGAGI. V shed 0 bases and J shed 2 bases, with 7 bases lying between them.

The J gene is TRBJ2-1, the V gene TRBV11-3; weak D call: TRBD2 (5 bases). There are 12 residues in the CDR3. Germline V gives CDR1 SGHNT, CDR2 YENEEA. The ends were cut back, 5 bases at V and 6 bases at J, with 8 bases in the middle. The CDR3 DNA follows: TGTGCCAGCAGCAAACTAGTCAATGAGCAGTTCTTC. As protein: CASSKLVNEQFF.

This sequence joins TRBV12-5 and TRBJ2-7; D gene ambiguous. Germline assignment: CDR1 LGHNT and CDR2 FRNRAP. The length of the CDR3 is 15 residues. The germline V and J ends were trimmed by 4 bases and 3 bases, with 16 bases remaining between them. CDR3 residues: CASGSHPEIFYEQYF. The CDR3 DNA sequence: TGTGCTAGTGGTTCCCACCCCGAGATCTTCTACGAGCAGTACTTC.

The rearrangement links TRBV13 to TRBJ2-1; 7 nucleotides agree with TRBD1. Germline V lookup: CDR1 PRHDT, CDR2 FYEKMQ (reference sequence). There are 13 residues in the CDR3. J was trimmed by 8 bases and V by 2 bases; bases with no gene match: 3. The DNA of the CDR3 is TGTGCCAGCAGCTTAATAGGGGGCCATGAGCAGTTCTTC. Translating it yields CASSLIGGHEQFF.

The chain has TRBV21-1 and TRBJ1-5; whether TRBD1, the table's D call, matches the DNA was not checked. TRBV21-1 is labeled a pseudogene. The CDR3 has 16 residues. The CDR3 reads CASNVFTGGFNQPQHF. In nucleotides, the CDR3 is TGTGCCAGCAACGTATTTACAGGGGGTTTTAATCAGCCCCAGCATTTT.

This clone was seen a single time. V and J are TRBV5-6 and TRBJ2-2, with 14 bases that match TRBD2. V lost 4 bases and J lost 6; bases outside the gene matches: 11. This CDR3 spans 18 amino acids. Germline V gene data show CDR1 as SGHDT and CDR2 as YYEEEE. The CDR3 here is CASSPIGTSGSWAGELFF. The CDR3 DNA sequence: TGTGCCAGCAGCCCCATCGGGACTAGCGGGAGTTGGGCCGGGGAGCTGTTTTTT.

The CDR3 sequence: CASSYGLADYNEQFF. The CDR3 DNA reads TGTGCCAGCAGTTATGGACTAGCGGACTACAATGAGCAGTTCTTC. The chain carries TRBV6-5 and TRBJ2-1; 10 nucleotides line up with TRBD2. J gave up 3 bases and V 3 bases, and 2 bases lay outside the gene matches. The CDR3 length is 15 residues. Per germline, CDR1 MNHEY and CDR2 SVGAGI.

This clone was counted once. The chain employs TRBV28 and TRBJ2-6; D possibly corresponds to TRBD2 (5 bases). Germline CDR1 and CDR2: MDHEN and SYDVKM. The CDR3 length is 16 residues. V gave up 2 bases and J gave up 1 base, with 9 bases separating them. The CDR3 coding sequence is TGTGCCAGCAGTTTAATTCCGGGGTCTGGGGCCAACGTCCTGACTTTC. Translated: CASSLIPGSGANVLTF. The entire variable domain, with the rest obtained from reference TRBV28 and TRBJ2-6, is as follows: DVKVTQSSRYLVKRTGEKVFLECVQDMDHENMFWYRQDPGLGLRLIYFSYDVKMKEKGDIPEGYSVSREKKERFSLILESASTNQTSMYLCASSLIPGSGANVLTFGAGSRLTVL.

The CDR3 here is CASSVVPGGIQETQYF. CDR3 sequence (DNA): TGTGCCAGCAGCGTAGTCCCGGGAGGAATCCAAGAGACCCAGTACTTC. The chain carries TRBV9 and TRBJ2-5, with 7 bases fitting TRBD2. V was clipped by 0 bases and J by 1 base; unmatched bases: 6. The CDR3 is made up of 16 amino acids. Germline V gives CDR1 SGDLS, CDR2 YYNGEE.

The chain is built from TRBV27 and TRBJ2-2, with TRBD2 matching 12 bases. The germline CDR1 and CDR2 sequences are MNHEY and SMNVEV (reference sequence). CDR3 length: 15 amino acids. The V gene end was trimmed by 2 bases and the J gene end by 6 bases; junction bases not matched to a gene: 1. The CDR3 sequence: CASSLTSGRSGELFF. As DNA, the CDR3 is TGTGCCAGCAGTTTAACTAGCGGGAGGTCCGGGGAGCTGTTTTTT.

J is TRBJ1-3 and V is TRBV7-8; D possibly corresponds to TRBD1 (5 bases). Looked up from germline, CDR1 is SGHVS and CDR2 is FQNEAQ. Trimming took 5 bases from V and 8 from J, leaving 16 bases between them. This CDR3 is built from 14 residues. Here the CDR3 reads CASSRRGTRDTIYF. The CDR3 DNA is TGTGCCAGCAGCCGGCGGGGGACTAGGGACACCATATATTTT.

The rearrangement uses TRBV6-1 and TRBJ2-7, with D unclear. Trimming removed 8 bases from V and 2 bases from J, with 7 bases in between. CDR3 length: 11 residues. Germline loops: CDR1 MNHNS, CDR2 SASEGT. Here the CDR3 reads CASGLTYEQYF. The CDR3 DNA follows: TGTGCCAGCGGCCTGACCTACGAGCAGTACTTC.

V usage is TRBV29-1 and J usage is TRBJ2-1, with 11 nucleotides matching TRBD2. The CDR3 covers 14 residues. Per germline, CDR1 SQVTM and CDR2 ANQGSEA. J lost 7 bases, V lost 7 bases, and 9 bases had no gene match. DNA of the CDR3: TGCAGCGCCTCGCTGGGACTAGCGGTTAATGAGCAGTTCTTC. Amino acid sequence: CSASLGLAVNEQFF.

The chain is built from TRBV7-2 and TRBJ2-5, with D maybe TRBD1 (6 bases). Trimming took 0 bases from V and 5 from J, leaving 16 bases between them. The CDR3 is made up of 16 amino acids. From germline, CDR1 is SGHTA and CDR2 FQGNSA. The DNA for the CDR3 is TGTGCCAGCAGCTTAGCGCGGACAGACCAGGGCGAGACCCAGTACTTC. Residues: CASSLARTDQGETQYF.

The CDR3 sequence is CASSLGGTTDNEQFF. The CDR3 nucleotides are TGTGCCAGCAGCTTGGGGGGGACTACCGACAATGAGCAGTTCTTC. This chain connects TRBV5-5 to TRBJ2-1, with 7 bases lining up with TRBD2. Per the germline V gene, CDR1 is SGHKS and CDR2 is YYEKEE (reference sequence). This CDR3 contains 15 residues. The trim removed 0 bases at V and 5 bases at J, leaving 5 bases unmatched.

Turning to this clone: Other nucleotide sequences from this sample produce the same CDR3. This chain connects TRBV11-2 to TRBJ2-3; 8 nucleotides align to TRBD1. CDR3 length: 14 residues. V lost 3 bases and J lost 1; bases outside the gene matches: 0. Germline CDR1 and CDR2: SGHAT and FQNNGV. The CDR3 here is CASSLDRGTDTQYF. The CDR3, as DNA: TGTGCCAGCAGCTTGGACAGGGGCACAGATACGCAGTATTTT.

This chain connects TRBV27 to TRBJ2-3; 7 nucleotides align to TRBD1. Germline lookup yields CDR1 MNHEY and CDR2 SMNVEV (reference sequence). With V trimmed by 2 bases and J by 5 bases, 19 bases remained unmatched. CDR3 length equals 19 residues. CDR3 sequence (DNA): TGTGCCAGCAGTTTAACAAGCCCCAAGACAGGGTTTGGCGTAGATACGCAGTATTTT. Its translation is CASSLTSPKTGFGVDTQYF.

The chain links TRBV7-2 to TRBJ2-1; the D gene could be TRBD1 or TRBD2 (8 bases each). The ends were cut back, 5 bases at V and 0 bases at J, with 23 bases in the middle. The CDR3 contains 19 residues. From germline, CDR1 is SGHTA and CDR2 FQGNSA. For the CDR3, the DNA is TGTGCCAGCAGCGGACAGGGACTAGACTTCAGAAGCTCCTACAATGAGCAGTTCTTC. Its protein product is CASSGQGLDFRSSYNEQFF. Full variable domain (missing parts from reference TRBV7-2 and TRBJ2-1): GAGVSQSPSNKVTEKGKDVELRCDPISGHTALYWYRQSLGQGLEFLIYFQGNSAPDKSGLPSDRFSAERTGGSVSTLTIQRTQQEDSAVYLCASSGQGLDFRSSYNEQFFGPGTRLTVL.

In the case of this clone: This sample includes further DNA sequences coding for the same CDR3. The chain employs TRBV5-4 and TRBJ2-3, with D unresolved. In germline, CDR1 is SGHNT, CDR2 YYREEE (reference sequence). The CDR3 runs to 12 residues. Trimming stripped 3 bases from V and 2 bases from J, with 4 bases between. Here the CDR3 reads CASSSSTDTQYF. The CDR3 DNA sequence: TGTGCCAGCAGCTCCTCCACAGATACGCAGTATTTT.

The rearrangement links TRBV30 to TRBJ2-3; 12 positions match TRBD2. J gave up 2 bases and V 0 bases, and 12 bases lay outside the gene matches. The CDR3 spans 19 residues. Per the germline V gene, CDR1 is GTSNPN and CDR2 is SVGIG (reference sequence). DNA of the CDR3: TGTGCCTGGAGTGTAGGGACAGCTAGCGGGAGGGTCCTCACAGATACGCAGTATTTT. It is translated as CAWSVGTASGRVLTDTQYF.